This TCR beta chain originates from a study of T-cell reconstitution after alpha-beta-depleted transplantation in children. This CDR3 has 16 residues. Preparation of the TCRbeta library was carried out with unique molecular identifiers. Each CDR3 protein gets one entry after TCRdb re-called the PCR reads with MiXCR. The sample lists about 540,000 distinct CDR3 sequences, around 20% occurring once. This TCR came from a human donor who donated a stem cell graft to a child with acute lymphoblastic leukemia. Sequenced material: PBMCs from the stem cell graft donor, taken from the stem cell graft. The chain joins TRBV12-2 to TRBJ2-3. TRBV12-2 is classified as a pseudogene. The CDR3 DNA reads TGTGCAAGTCGCTTAGTCCGGCGGCCGTACGAGGATACGCAGTATTTT. This codes for CASRLVRRPYEDTQYF.